This T cell receptor beta chain comes out of a study of T-cell reconstitution after alpha-beta-depleted transplantation in children. From germline, CDR1 is ENHRY and CDR2 SYGVKD. With 4 bases clipped from V and 0 bases from J, the junction kept 5 bases outside the gene matches. This CDR3 is 17 amino acids long. The TCRbeta library was prepared with unique molecular identifiers. TCRdb recomputed calls from the PCR reads with MiXCR, one row per CDR3 protein. The sample has a few hundred thousand distinct CDR3 sequences; 11% are singletons. At least ten counts were recorded for this clonotype. The J gene is TRBJ2-4, the V gene TRBV10-3, with TRBD2 identical over 11 bases. Sequenced material: peripheral blood, taken 180 days after TCRalphabeta/CD19-depleted stem cell transplant. This receptor was obtained from a male patient aged 2 to 10 who had a stem cell transplant for chronic granulomatous disease, so the T cells may come from the graft donor. The CDR3 here is CAISGGTSGLAKNIQYF. The CDR3 bases are TGTGCCATCAGTGGGGGGACTAGCGGATTAGCCAAAAACATTCAGTACTTC.